The subject of this entry is one T cell receptor beta chain. This entry belongs to a study of cytomegalovirus exposure and HLA in healthy donors. Primers for the PCR totalled 60 Vbeta and 13 Jbeta. Clones were read by immunoSEQ multiplex PCR, and TCRdb kept only the in-frame ones, dropping some. The sample records 90,000 to 100,000 clones, about 77% being singletons. The CDR3 is 14 residues long. Per germline, CDR1 MNHEY and CDR2 SVGAGI. The V and J ends lost 3 bases and 8 bases, in that order; junction bases with no gene match: 9. Material: PBMCs. The genes are TRBV6-5 and TRBJ1-2, with TRBD1 matching 7 bases. This TCR was sampled from a woman between 35 and 50 years old in good health and CMV-seronegative. This CDR3 is CASSYDRVSEGYTF. CDR3 in DNA: TGTGCCAGCAGTTATGACAGGGTTTCGGAAGGCTACACCTTC.